The clone carrying this T cell receptor beta chain was picked up many times. This sample stems from a study of Graves' ophthalmopathy and Graves' hyperthyroidism. The length of the CDR3 is 12 residues. Germline V lookup: CDR1 SQVTM, CDR2 ANQGSEA. The ends were cut back, 4 bases at V and 8 bases at J, with 14 bases in the middle. Amplified TCR beta CDR3 regions were obtained using RNA transcripts as template. The first round was an RT-PCR with HTBI primers, and the second round was a multiplex PCR. In TCRdb, the multiplex PCR reads were re-called with MiXCR into one record per CDR3 protein. The top ten hold roughly 46% of the sample, which has roughly 700,000 distinct CDR3 sequences, around 40% seen once.

Sequenced sample: peripheral blood. The clonotype comes from an adult man with Graves' ophthalmopathy. The chain couples TRBV29-1 to TRBJ1-1, with D tentatively TRBD1 (6 bases). CDR3 protein: CSVGARGPEAFF. CDR3 nucleotides: TGCAGCGTTGGAGCCCGGGGGCCCGAAGCTTTCTTT. Variable domain in full (rest from reference TRBV29-1 and TRBJ1-1): SAVISQKPSRDICQRGTSLTIQCQVDSQVTMMFWYRQQPGQSLTLIATANQGSEATYESGFVIDKFPISRPNLTFSTLTVSNMSPEDSSIYLCSVGARGPEAFFGQGTRLTVV.